This section outlines one T cell receptor (beta chain) sequence together with its context. Its antigen is currently unknown. The sample belongs to a study of cytomegalovirus exposure and HLA in healthy donors. Germline assignment: CDR1 SGHVS and CDR2 FQNEAQ. The CDR3 loop spans 17 amino acids. V was clipped by 5 bases and J by 10 bases; unmatched bases: 14. Primers: 60 Vbeta forward and 13 Jbeta reverse. As handled by the study authors: It was a later analysis that counted roughly 79 million unique TCR beta chains, of which roughly 10 million were shared. TCRdb keeps only in-frame clones here, not all; method: immunoSEQ multiplex PCR. The V and J calls and clone size were taken over from that table, and D and trimming were inferred from the DNA. The table lists some 200,000 clones, approximately 88% of them singletons, with under 0.85% in the top ten. Study-level results: Prediction of most subjects' HLA-A and HLA-B alleles by TCR beta sequences was reportedly accurate. Most CMV-associated TCR beta chains appeared HLA-restricted in a later analysis. A later analysis by the authors found several of the most significant clusters apparently linked to common viral pathogens.

This receptor was identified in a boy younger than 10 in good health and CMV-seronegative. The sample was PBMCs. The chain has TRBV7-8 and TRBJ2-1; 13 nucleotides agree with TRBD2. This chain's CDR3 is CASSQIRTSGRLREQFF. The CDR3 nucleotides read TGTGCCAGCAGCCAGATTCGGACTAGCGGGAGATTACGGGAGCAGTTCTTC.